The entry that follows covers one TCR beta chain sequence. Authors' analysis steps: Estimated nucleated cell counts came from reference gene primer amplification. This table comes from immunoSEQ multiplex PCR, and its TCRdb copy is limited to in-frame clones, with some not included. V, J and clone size are taken as reported in that table, and D and trimming were inferred from the DNA itself. The sample comprises more than 400,000 clones, approximately 83% of which are singletons, and approximately 3.4% rests with the top ten. The sample originates from a study of blood T cell repertoires in COVID-19. Study at large: The United States, Italy and Spain were the sources of the acute and convalescent COVID-19 samples.

CDR3 size: 10 residues. V was clipped by 7 bases and J by 4 bases, with 4 bases between them. CDR1 and CDR2 from the germline V gene are MNHEY and SVGAGI. This sequence was found in a human donor in a cohort sampled during active COVID-19. The sequenced material came from peripheral blood. V and J are TRBV6-5 and TRBJ2-5; D gene uncertain. The CDR3 here is CASTGETQYF. In DNA, the CDR3 is TGTGCCAGCACCGGAGAGACCCAGTACTTC.